The T cell receptor beta chain under discussion was sequenced for a study of CD8 T cells in ankylosing spondylitis. Study conclusions and caveats: Apparently characteristic of ankylosing spondylitis blood was a TCR beta motif (under ten highly homologous variants). Reportedly, disease-linked clones are significantly enriched in ankylosing spondylitis patients' matched synovial fluid.

Quantitative 5'-RACE was performed with molecular barcodes, and it yielded the TCR beta libraries. Using its own MiXCR run on the 5' RACE reads, TCRdb lists one record per CDR3 protein. The sample gives fewer than 500,000 distinct CDR3 sequences, 20% to 30% of which show up once; approximately 1% is in the top ten. Details on this clonotype: Its specificity is not known.

The sample comprised blood, either unsorted or a sorted T cell fraction (not recorded which). The receptor's source is a male donor with ankylosing spondylitis.

The CDR3 here is CASSPILDSSYNEQFF. The CDR3 nucleotides read TGTGCCAGCAGCCCCATCCTCGACAGCTCCTACAATGAGCAGTTCTTC. The V gene is TRBV5-5, the J gene TRBJ2-1, with D possibly being TRBD1 (5 bases). The V and J ends lost 4 bases and 0 bases respectively, with 14 bases between them. The CDR3 consists of 16 residues. Germline-derived CDR1 and CDR2 are SGHKS and YYEKEE (reference sequence). The full variable domain, completed using reference TRBV5-5 and TRBJ2-1, is DAGVTQSPTHLIKTRGQQVTLRCSPISGHKSVSWYQQVLGQGPQFIFQYYEKEERGRGNFPDRFSARQFPNYSSELNVNALLLGDSALYLCASSPILDSSYNEQFFGPGTRLTVL.